One sample yielded the 20 T cell receptor beta chains listed below, sequenced in a study of cytomegalovirus exposure and HLA in healthy donors (dated by TCRdb to 2017 to 2019). The library was built by means of the immunoSEQ multiplex PCR assay. For the multiplex PCR, a mixture combining 60 forward primers for TCR Vbeta segments and 13 reverse primers for TCR Jbeta segments was used. The clones in this table, taken by TCRdb from immuneACCESS, are in-frame only. Not every clone is retained; where verified, under half of the shortfall comes from an unresolved V gene, and the cause of the rest is unknown. The sample table contains 50,000 or so clones; only one count was recorded for roughly 84% of them. The ten largest clones take up approximately 3% of the sample. Specimen: PBMCs. The receptors were gathered from a woman aged 18-29 years in good health and CMV-seronegative.

The rearrangement joins TRBV7-2 to TRBJ2-7; D is possibly TRBD2 (7 bases). With 5 bases removed from V and 3 bases from J, the gap between germline ends came to 14 bases. CDR1 and CDR2 (germline): SGHTA, FQGNSA. This CDR3 spans 14 amino acids. As DNA, the CDR3 is TGTGCCAGCAGCGAGGGAGGGGGGATCTACGAGCAGTACTTC. Translation gives CASSEGGGIYEQYF.

This clone showed up just once. The genes are TRBV28 and TRBJ2-5, with 11 bases lining up with TRBD2. The germline V gene has CDR1 MDHEN and CDR2 SYDVKM. The CDR3 is made up of 17 amino acids. Trimming took 5 bases from V and 1 from J; bases not matched to a gene: 9. Here the CDR3 reads CASSLTRLAGTQETQYF. The CDR3 nucleotides are TGTGCCAGCAGTCTTACCCGACTAGCGGGGACCCAAGAGACCCAGTACTTC.

CDR3 protein: CASSYYSGASYEQYF. The CDR3 region has the DNA TGTGCCAGCAGTTACTATAGCGGGGCCTCCTACGAGCAGTACTTC. The chain couples TRBV6-5 to TRBJ2-7, with 8 nucleotides matching TRBD2. The germline gives CDR1 MNHEY, CDR2 SVGAGI. The ends lost 1 base at V and 0 bases at J; junction bases unmatched: 2. The CDR3 is 15 residues long.

This chain joins TRBV19 and TRBJ1-1; 8 bases map to TRBD1. V lost 3 bases to trimming and J lost 5 bases; unmatched junction nucleotides: 5. The CDR3 runs to 14 residues. In germline, CDR1 is LNHDA, CDR2 SQIVND (reference sequence). The CDR3 region has the DNA TGTGCCAGTAGTATCGGACAGGGTTCGACTGAAGCTTTCTTT. This codes for CASSIGQGSTEAFF.

The rearrangement uses TRBV28 and TRBJ2-2; 7 positions match TRBD2. CDR1 and CDR2 (germline): MDHEN, SYDVKM. The V and J ends lost 7 bases and 6 bases, in that order; junction bases with no gene match: 8. CDR3 length: 14 amino acids. CDR3 DNA sequence: TGTGCCAGCAAATCCGCGCGGGAGCCCGGGGAGCTGTTTTTT. This gives the protein CASKSAREPGELFF. The whole variable domain, filled in from reference TRBV28 and TRBJ2-2, reads DVKVTQSSRYLVKRTGEKVFLECVQDMDHENMFWYRQDPGLGLRLIYFSYDVKMKEKGDIPEGYSVSREKKERFSLILESASTNQTSMYLCASKSAREPGELFFGEGSRLTVL.

The chain uses TRBV7-9 and TRBJ2-2; 8 bases are a match to TRBD1. Germline V gives CDR1 SEHNR, CDR2 FQNEAQ (reference sequence). Germline trimming cut 6 bases from V and 1 base from J; bases unmatched to any gene: 4. The CDR3 extends over 15 amino acids. CDR3 residues: CASRPGQENTGELFF. The CDR3 nucleotides are TGTGCCAGCAGACCGGGACAGGAGAACACCGGGGAGCTGTTTTTT.

V is TRBV19 and J is TRBJ1-1; no definite D call. The CDR3 covers 14 residues. In germline, CDR1 is LNHDA, CDR2 SQIVND (reference sequence). V lost 1 base and J 4 bases, leaving 10 bases between the germline ends. For the CDR3, the DNA is TGTGCCAGTAGTATAGGAGGGAAGGCCACTGAAGCTTTCTTT. Its translation: CASSIGGKATEAFF.

The chain employs TRBV27 and TRBJ1-1, with 7 bases lining up with TRBD1. CDR1 is MNHEY and CDR2 is SMNVEV in the germline V gene (reference sequence). Losses at the gene ends were 6 bases for V and 5 bases for J; bases not matched to a gene: 6. The CDR3 covers 13 residues. DNA of the CDR3: TGTGCCAGCAGCATAGGACAGGAAACTGAAGCTTTCTTT. Its protein product is CASSIGQETEAFF.

The chain uses TRBV5-1 and TRBJ2-6, with 8 bases fitting TRBD1. The CDR3 is 16 amino acids. After removal of 4 bases from V and 0 bases from J, the junction contained 3 bases not matched to a gene. Germline CDR1 SGHRS, CDR2 YFSETQ. CDR3: CASSLGQGSGANVLTF. The DNA for the CDR3 is TGCGCCAGCAGCCTCGGACAGGGCTCTGGGGCCAACGTCCTGACTTTC.

A remark on this clone: The junction departs from the called germline gene at one end, perhaps through a read error. The genes are TRBV7-9 and TRBJ2-4, with 7 nucleotides matching TRBD1. The CDR3 is made up of 15 amino acids. CDR1 is SEHNR and CDR2 is FQNEAQ in the germline V gene (reference sequence). The CDR3 DNA reads as TGTGCCAGCAGCTCCTCCGACAGGGACAAAAACAGTCAGTACTTC. Translating it yields CASSSSDRDKNSQYF.

The chain combines TRBV2 with TRBJ1-5; D might be TRBD1 (6 bases). Trimming shortened V by 6 bases and J by 2 bases, and 14 bases separated the two germline ends. The CDR3 consists of 15 residues. Germline V lookup: CDR1 SNHLY, CDR2 FYNNEI. Written as DNA, the CDR3 is TGTGCCAGCAGCGAACAGGGATCGGGCAATCAGCCCCAGCATTTT. Translated: CASSEQGSGNQPQHF.

This CDR3 reads CASSSQGPTGNTIYF. The CDR3 DNA reads as TGTGCCAGCAGCTCGCAGGGTCCGACTGGAAACACCATATATTTT. The chain combines TRBV7-2 with TRBJ1-3, with D perhaps TRBD1 (5 bases). CDR1 and CDR2 from the germline V gene are SGHTA and FQGNSA. Between the trimmed V and J ends, which lost 4 bases and 2 bases, there was a span of 12 bases. This CDR3 is built from 15 residues.

This rearrangement joins TRBV4-1 to TRBJ1-2, with a tentative D call TRBD1 (5 bases). There are 16 residues in the CDR3. Per germline, CDR1 MGHRA and CDR2 YSYEKL. Trimming took 5 bases from V and 2 from J, leaving 18 bases between them. The CDR3 loop is CASSYGTGEINYGYTF. The CDR3 bases are TGCGCCAGCAGCTACGGAACGGGGGAAATAAACTATGGCTACACCTTC.

V usage is TRBV30 and J usage is TRBJ1-2, with D unresolved. CDR1 is GTSNPN, CDR2 SVGIG, per germline (reference sequence). V lost 2 bases to trimming and J lost 8 bases, with 18 bases between them. CDR3 length equals 14 residues. The CDR3 loop reads CAWSRGAPANGYTF. DNA of the CDR3: TGTGCCTGGAGTCGCGGTGCGCCCGCGAACGGCTACACCTTC.

This rearrangement joins TRBV7-6 to TRBJ2-3; unclear D gene. In germline, CDR1 is SGHVS, CDR2 FNYEAQ. The length of the CDR3 is 16 residues. With 1 base removed from V and 0 bases from J, the gap between germline ends came to 11 bases. The CDR3 region has the DNA TGTGCCAGCAGCTTAGGGGCCTCCTCCAGCACAGATACGCAGTATTTT. Translating gives CASSLGASSSTDTQYF.

V is TRBV5-6 and J is TRBJ2-5, with D unresolved. V was cut by 4 bases and J by 3 bases, with 16 bases left in between. Germline V CDR1 and CDR2: SGHDT, YYEEEE. The CDR3 covers 15 residues. CDR3 amino acids: CASSLDFTTEETQYF. The CDR3 DNA follows: TGTGCCAGCAGCCTCGACTTTACCACTGAAGAGACCCAGTACTTC.

The rearrangement joins TRBV4-1 to TRBJ2-1; 7 nucleotides align to TRBD2. CDR3 size: 13 residues. V gave up 4 bases and J gave up 8 bases; unmatched junction bases: 5. Germline loops: CDR1 MGHRA, CDR2 YSYEKL. Here the CDR3 DNA reads TGCGCCAGCAGCCGCGGACTAGGCTATGAGCAGTTCTTC. It translates to CASSRGLGYEQFF.

The rearrangement uses TRBV28 and TRBJ2-7; 8 bases agree with TRBD1. With 3 bases clipped from V and 7 bases from J, the junction kept 11 bases outside the gene matches. The V gene's germline CDR1 is MDHEN and CDR2 SYDVKM. There are 15 residues in the CDR3. CDR3 bases: TGTGCCAGCAGTTTGCCCGGGACAGGAGACTTGGAGCAGTACTTC. Protein product: CASSLPGTGDLEQYF.

The genes are TRBV2 and TRBJ2-7, with D tentatively TRBD2 (6 bases). The CDR3 runs to 14 residues. The germline V gene encodes CDR1 SNHLY and CDR2 FYNNEI. Deletions cut 7 bases from V and 0 bases from J, with 13 bases between. DNA for the CDR3: TGTGCCAGCAACCAACGGGACTCCTCCTACGAGCAGTACTTC. This codes for CASNQRDSSYEQYF.

The rearrangement uses TRBV5-6 and TRBJ1-2, with TRBD1 matching 9 bases. Germline loops: CDR1 SGHDT, CDR2 YYEEEE. The CDR3 sequence is 13 residues long. Trimming at V came to 4 bases and at J to 5 bases, leaving 3 bases not matched to a gene. The CDR3 is CASSTGTGYGYTF. The CDR3 region has the DNA TGTGCCAGCAGCACTGGGACAGGGTATGGCTACACCTTC. Supplemented by reference TRBV5-6 and TRBJ1-2, the full variable domain reads DAGVTQSPTHLIKTRGQQVTLRCSPKSGHDTVSWYQQALGQGPQFIFQYYEEEERQRGNFPDRFSGHQFPNYSSELNVNALLLGDSALYLCASSTGTGYGYTFGSGTRLTVV.